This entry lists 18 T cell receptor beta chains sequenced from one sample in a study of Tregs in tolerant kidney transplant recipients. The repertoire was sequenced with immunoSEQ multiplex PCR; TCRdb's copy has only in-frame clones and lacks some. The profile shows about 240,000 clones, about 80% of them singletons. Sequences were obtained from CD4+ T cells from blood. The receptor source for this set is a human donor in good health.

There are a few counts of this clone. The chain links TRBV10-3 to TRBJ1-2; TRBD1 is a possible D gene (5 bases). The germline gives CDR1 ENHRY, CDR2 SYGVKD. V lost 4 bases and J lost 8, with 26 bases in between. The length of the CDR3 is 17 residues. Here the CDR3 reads CAISVGAASNYAQGYTF. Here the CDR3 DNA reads TGTGCCATCAGTGTCGGGGCAGCTTCTAACTATGCGCAAGGCTACACCTTC.

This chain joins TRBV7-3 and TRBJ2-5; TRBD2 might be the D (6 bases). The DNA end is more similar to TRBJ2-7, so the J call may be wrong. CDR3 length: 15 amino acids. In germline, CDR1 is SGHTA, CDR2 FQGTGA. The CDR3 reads CASSKEAGQSYEQYF. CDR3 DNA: TGTGCCAGCAGCAAAGAGGCGGGGCAGTCCTACGAGCAGTACTTC.

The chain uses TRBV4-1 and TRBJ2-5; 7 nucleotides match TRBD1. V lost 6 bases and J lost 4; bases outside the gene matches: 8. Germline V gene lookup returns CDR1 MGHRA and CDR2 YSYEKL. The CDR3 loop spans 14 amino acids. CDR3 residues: CASSQTGDRETQYF. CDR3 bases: TGCGCCAGCAGTCAAACAGGGGATCGAGAGACCCAGTACTTC.

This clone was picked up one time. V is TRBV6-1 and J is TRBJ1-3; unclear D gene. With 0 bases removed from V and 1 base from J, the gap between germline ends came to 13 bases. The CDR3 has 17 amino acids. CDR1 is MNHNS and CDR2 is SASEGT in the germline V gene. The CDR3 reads CASSEALRRASGNTIYF. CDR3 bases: TGTGCCAGCAGTGAAGCGCTTCGAAGAGCTTCTGGAAACACCATATATTTT.

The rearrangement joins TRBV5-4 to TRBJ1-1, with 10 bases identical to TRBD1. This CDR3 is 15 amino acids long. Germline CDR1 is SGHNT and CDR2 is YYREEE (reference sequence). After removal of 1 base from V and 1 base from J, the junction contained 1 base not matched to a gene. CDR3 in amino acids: CASSLRQGANTEAFF. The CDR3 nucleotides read TGTGCCAGCAGCTTGAGACAGGGGGCGAACACTGAAGCTTTCTTT.

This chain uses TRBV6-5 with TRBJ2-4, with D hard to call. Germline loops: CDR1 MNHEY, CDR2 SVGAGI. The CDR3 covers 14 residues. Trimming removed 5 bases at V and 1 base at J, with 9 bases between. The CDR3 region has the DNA TGTGCCAGCAGTCCCTCCGGGGCCAAAAACATTCAGTACTTC. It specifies CASSPSGAKNIQYF.

CDR3 sequence reads: CASSLVFGYTF. CDR3 nucleotide sequence: TGTGCCAGCAGCTTAGTTTTCGGCTACACCTTC. The rearrangement uses TRBV7-2 and TRBJ1-2; no firm D call. CDR1 is SGHTA and CDR2 is FQGNSA in the germline V gene. The V end was cut by 1 base, the J end by 8 bases, with 5 bases between. The CDR3 extends over 11 amino acids.

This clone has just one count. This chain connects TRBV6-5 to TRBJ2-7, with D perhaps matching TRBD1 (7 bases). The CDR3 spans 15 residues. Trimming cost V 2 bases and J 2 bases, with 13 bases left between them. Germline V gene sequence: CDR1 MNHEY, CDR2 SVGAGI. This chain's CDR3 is CASSYAGGTTYEQYF. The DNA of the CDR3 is TGTGCCAGCAGTTACGCAGGGGGGACCACCTACGAGCAGTACTTC.

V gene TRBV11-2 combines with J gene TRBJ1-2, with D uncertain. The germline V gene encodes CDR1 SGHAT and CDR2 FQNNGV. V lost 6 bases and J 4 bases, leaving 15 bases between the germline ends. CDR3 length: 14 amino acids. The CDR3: CASSPTGSIYGYTF. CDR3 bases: TGTGCCAGCAGTCCCACCGGGAGTATCTATGGCTACACCTTC.

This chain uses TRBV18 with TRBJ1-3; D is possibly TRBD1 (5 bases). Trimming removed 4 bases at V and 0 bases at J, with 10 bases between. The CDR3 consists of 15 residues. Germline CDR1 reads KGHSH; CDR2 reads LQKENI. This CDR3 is CASSQTGDSGNTIYF. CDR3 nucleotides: TGTGCCAGCTCACAAACAGGCGACTCTGGAAACACCATATATTTT.

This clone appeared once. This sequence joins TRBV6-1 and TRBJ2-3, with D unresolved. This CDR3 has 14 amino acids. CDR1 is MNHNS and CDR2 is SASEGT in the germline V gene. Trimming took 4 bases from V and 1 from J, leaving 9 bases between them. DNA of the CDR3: TGTGCCAGCAGTGTAGAGCGCGGCACAGATACGCAGTATTTT. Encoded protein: CASSVERGTDTQYF.

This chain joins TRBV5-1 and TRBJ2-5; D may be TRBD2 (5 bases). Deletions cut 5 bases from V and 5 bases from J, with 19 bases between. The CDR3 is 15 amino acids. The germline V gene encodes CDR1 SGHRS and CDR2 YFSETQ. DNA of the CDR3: TGCGCCAGCAGTCCGAAGGCGGGTAAACTGGAGACCCAGTACTTC. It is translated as CASSPKAGKLETQYF.

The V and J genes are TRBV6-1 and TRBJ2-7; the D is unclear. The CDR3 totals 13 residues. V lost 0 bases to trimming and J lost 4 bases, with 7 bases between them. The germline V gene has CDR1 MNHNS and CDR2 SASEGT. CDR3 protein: CASSEATPYEQYF. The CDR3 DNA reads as TGTGCCAGCAGTGAAGCGACTCCGTACGAGCAGTACTTC.

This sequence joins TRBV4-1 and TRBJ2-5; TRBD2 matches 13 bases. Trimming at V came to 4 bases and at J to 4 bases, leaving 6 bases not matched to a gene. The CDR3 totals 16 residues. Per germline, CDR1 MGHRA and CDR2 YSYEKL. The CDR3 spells CASSPSLAGGLETQYF. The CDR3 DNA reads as TGCGCCAGCAGCCCCTCACTAGCGGGGGGGCTAGAGACCCAGTACTTC.

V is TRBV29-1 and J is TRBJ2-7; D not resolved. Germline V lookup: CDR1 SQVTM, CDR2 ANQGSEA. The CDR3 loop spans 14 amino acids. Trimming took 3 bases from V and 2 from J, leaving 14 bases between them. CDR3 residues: CSVELLGGPYEQYF. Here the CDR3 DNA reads TGCAGCGTTGAGTTACTTGGCGGACCCTACGAGCAGTACTTC.

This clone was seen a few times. DNA for the CDR3: TGTGCTAGTGGACTAGCGGGGGCAGATACGCAGTATTTT. Its translation is CASGLAGADTQYF. J is TRBJ2-3 and V is TRBV12-5; 11 bases are shared with TRBD2. The CDR3 runs 13 residues. Germline V gene lookup returns CDR1 LGHNT and CDR2 FRNRAP. After removal of 6 bases from V and 4 bases from J, the junction contained 0 bases not matched to a gene.

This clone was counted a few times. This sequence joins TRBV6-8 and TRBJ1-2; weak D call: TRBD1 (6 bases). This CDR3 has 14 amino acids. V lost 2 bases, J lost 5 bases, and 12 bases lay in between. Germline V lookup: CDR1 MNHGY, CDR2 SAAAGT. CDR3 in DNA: TGTGCCAGCAGTTACCCAGGGGTAAATTATGGCTACACCTTC. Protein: CASSYPGVNYGYTF.

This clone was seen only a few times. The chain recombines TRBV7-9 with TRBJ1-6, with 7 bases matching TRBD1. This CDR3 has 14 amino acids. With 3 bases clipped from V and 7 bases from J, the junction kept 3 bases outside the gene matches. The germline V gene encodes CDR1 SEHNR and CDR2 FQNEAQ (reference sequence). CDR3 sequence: CASSLRGLNSPLHF. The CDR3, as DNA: TGTGCCAGCAGCTTGAGGGGGCTAAATTCACCCCTCCACTTT.